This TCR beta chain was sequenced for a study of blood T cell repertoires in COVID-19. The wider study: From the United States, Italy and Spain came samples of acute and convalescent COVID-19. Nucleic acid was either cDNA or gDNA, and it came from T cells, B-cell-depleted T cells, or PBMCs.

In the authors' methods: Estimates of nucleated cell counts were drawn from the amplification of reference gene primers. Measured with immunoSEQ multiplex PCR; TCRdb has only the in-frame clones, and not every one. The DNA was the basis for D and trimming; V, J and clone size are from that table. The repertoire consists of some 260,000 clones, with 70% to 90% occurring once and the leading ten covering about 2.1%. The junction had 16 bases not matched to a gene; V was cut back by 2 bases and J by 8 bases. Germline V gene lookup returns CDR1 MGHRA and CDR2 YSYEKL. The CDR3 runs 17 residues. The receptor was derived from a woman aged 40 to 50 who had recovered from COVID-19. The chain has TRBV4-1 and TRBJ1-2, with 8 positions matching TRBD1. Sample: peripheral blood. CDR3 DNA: TGCGCCAGCAGCCAAATAGTACTCATCAGGGGGCTCGAGGGCTACACCTTC. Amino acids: CASSQIVLIRGLEGYTF.